Each of the 12 T cell receptor beta chains below was sequenced from the same sample in a study of blood T cells in healthy people across ages. Primed by a sample-barcoded 5' primer and a J-beta primer mix, a second PCR proceeded for about 6 to 11 cycles. MiXCR was run by TCRdb on the 5' RACE reads, yielding one entry per CDR3 protein. The data show about 1.4 million distinct CDR3 sequences, 59% seen once. Material: blood. These TCRs come from a man between 18 and 29 years old in good health.

This chain joins TRBV27 and TRBJ2-1, with TRBD2 matching over 13 bases. Trimming removed 7 bases from V and 8 bases from J; junction bases left unmatched: 11. This CDR3 comprises 16 residues. Germline V gene sequence: CDR1 MNHEY, CDR2 SMNVEV (reference sequence). Written as DNA, the CDR3 is TGTGCCAGCACAAGGACTAGCGGGAGTTTTTGGTATGAGCAGTTCTTC. Residues: CASTRTSGSFWYEQFF.

The V gene is TRBV6-6, the J gene TRBJ1-2; no clear D. The CDR3 has 17 amino acids. From germline, CDR1 is MNHNY and CDR2 SVGAGI (reference sequence). The V and J ends lost 2 bases and 0 bases respectively, with 16 bases between them. The DNA for the CDR3 is TGTGCCAGCAGTTACCCCGGGGAACTCTTCGCTAACTATGGCTACACCTTC. Its protein is CASSYPGELFANYGYTF.

The chain links TRBV20-1 to TRBJ2-5; the match to TRBD2 covers 8 bases. Germline CDR1 is DFQATT and CDR2 is SNEGSKA (reference sequence). The CDR3 totals 15 residues. The ends lost 1 base at V and 4 bases at J; junction bases unmatched: 8. CDR3 sequence: CSARGLAGMRETQYF. The CDR3 DNA is TGCAGTGCTAGAGGCTTAGCGGGAATGAGAGAGACCCAGTACTTC.

The chain carries TRBV12-5 and TRBJ1-4, with TRBD1 matching over 8 bases. The CDR3 loop spans 15 amino acids. The germline V gene has CDR1 LGHNT and CDR2 FRNRAP. Trimming removed 5 bases from V and 7 bases from J; junction bases left unmatched: 9. For the CDR3, the DNA is TGTGCTAGTGGTCACAAGGACAGGGCCGGTGAAAAACTGTTTTTT. The encoded protein is CASGHKDRAGEKLFF. The full variable domain, rest sourced from reference TRBV12-5 and TRBJ1-4, is DARVTQTPRHKVTEMGQEVTMRCQPILGHNTVFWYRQTMMQGLELLAYFRNRAPLDDSGMPKDRFSAEMPDATLATLKIQPSEPRDSAVYFCASGHKDRAGEKLFFGSGTQLSVL.

This chain uses TRBV6-5 with TRBJ2-2; the D call may be TRBD1 or TRBD2 (5 bases each). The germline V gene has CDR1 MNHEY and CDR2 SVGAGI. The V end lost 6 bases, the J end lost 7 bases, and 18 bases lay between the germline ends. CDR3 size: 15 residues. The CDR3 DNA reads TGTGCCAGCAGCCTGGACACCTTCGGGGTCGGGGAGCTGTTTTTT. This gives the protein CASSLDTFGVGELFF.

The J gene is TRBJ2-1, the V gene TRBV7-9, with TRBD2 matching 8 bases. Germline V lookup: CDR1 SEHNR, CDR2 FQNEAQ (reference sequence). The CDR3 has 20 amino acids. Unmatched junction bases numbered 21, after V lost 3 bases and J lost 5 bases. CDR3 nucleotide sequence: TGTGCCAGCAGCTTTATAGCGGGATCCGGCGTCGTGGGGCGTGACAATGAGCAGTTCTTC. The encoded protein is CASSFIAGSGVVGRDNEQFF.

This chain uses TRBV28 with TRBJ2-7; TRBD1 might be the D (6 bases). There are 14 residues in the CDR3. From germline, CDR1 is MDHEN and CDR2 SYDVKM. V gave up 4 bases and J gave up 12 bases, with 22 bases separating them. As DNA, the CDR3 is TGTGCCAGCAGTTACATCCCAGGGGCCCCGTCCCGGTACTTC. Protein: CASSYIPGAPSRYF.

The gene calls are TRBV6-4 and TRBJ1-2; no definite D call. V was shortened by 2 bases and J by 5 bases, with 12 bases between the two germline ends. This CDR3 region has 14 residues. From germline, CDR1 is MRHNA and CDR2 SNTAGT. CDR3 protein: CASSDEAGSYGYTF. CDR3 sequence (DNA): TGTGCCAGCAGTGACGAGGCCGGGAGTTATGGCTACACCTTC.

CDR3 DNA sequence: TGCAGTGCTAGAGATCTAGAATATGAGCAGTTCTTC. Translation gives CSARDLEYEQFF. V is TRBV20-1 and J is TRBJ2-1, with D unclear. Germline V lookup: CDR1 DFQATT, CDR2 SNEGSKA (reference sequence). With 0 bases removed from V and 8 bases from J, the gap between germline ends came to 8 bases. The CDR3 has 12 amino acids.

This sequence joins TRBV20-1 and TRBJ2-7; TRBD2 matches at 12 bases. Germline CDR1 is DFQATT and CDR2 is SNEGSKA (reference sequence). The V segment lost 6 bases and the J segment 4 bases; nucleotides outside the gene matches: 7. CDR3 length equals 14 residues. CDR3 residues: CSAPLAGGDYEQYF. The CDR3 nucleotides are TGCAGTGCCCCTCTAGCGGGGGGGGATTACGAGCAGTACTTC.

The chain links TRBV29-1 to TRBJ2-6; 8 nucleotides agree with TRBD2. This CDR3 contains 19 residues. The V gene end was trimmed by 5 bases and the J gene end by 4 bases; junction bases not matched to a gene: 19. CDR1 and CDR2 from the germline V gene are SQVTM and ANQGSEA. The CDR3: CSVKVVTSAGDKGANVLTF. The CDR3 DNA follows: TGCAGCGTTAAGGTCGTGACTAGCGCTGGTGATAAGGGGGCCAACGTCCTGACTTTC.

V gene TRBV7-8 combines with J gene TRBJ2-2; 9 bases align to TRBD1. Looked up from germline, CDR1 is SGHVS and CDR2 is FQNEAQ. Trimming at V came to 5 bases and at J to 5 bases, leaving 6 bases not matched to a gene. CDR3 size: 15 residues. CDR3 sequence (DNA): TGTGCCAGCAGCGTCCTTGGACAGGGGACCGGGGAGCTGTTTTTT. It specifies CASSVLGQGTGELFF.